These 2 T cell receptor beta chains share one sample of origin, sequenced in a study of naive and memory T cell subsets. Both TRBC1 and TRBC2 were covered by a beta constant-region primer of two equimolar oligonucleotides. TCRdb analysed the UMI-ligation and nested PCR reads with MiXCR anew, one entry per CDR3 protein. The repertoire consists of about 90,000 distinct CDR3 sequences, with about 7% occurring once and the leading ten covering more than 1.5%. The specimen sequenced was central memory CD4+ T cells from blood. All receptors derive from a human donor in good health.

A few counts support this clonotype. This chain connects TRBV29-1 to TRBJ1-4; unclear D gene. The CDR3 has 10 residues. Germline lookup yields CDR1 SQVTM and CDR2 ANQGSEA. CDR3 region: CGALGEKLFF. The CDR3 DNA follows: TGCGGTGCTCTTGGTGAAAAACTGTTTTTT.

This clonotype was recorded at least ten times. The chain couples TRBV20-1 to TRBJ1-5; tentative D call: TRBD1 (6 bases). The V end was cut by 6 bases, the J end by 4 bases, with 13 bases between. The germline V gene has CDR1 DFQATT and CDR2 SNEGSKA (reference sequence). The CDR3 runs 13 residues. DNA of the CDR3: TGCAGTGCGTCGCAGGGGCTGAATCAGCCCCAGCATTTT. It yields the protein CSASQGLNQPQHF.